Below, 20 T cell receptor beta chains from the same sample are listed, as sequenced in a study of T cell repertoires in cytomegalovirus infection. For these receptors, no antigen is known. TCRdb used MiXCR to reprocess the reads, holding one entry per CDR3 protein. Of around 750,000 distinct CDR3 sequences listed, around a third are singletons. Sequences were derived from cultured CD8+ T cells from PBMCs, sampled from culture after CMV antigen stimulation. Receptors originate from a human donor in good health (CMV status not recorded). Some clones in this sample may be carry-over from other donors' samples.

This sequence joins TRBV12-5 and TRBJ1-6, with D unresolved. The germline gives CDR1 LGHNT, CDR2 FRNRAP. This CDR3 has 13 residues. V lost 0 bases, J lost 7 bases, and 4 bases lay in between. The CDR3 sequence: CASGLVGNSPLHF. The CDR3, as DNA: TGTGCTAGTGGTTTGGTGGGGAATTCACCCCTCCACTTT.

This CDR3 reads CASSHLRGQGYRRHTGELFF. The DNA of the CDR3 is TGTGCCAGCAGCCATCTCCGGGGACAGGGATACAGAAGACACACCGGGGAGCTGTTTTTT. The J gene is TRBJ2-2, the V gene TRBV27; 9 nucleotides match TRBD1. The CDR3 extends over 20 amino acids. The germline CDR1 and CDR2 sequences are MNHEY and SMNVEV (reference sequence). The J segment lost 3 bases and the V segment lost 6 bases, leaving 20 bases of the junction unmatched.

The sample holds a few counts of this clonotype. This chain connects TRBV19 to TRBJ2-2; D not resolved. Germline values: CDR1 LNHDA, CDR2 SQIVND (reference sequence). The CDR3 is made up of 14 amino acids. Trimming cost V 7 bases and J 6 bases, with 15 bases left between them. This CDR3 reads CASTSGTRSGELFF. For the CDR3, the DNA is TGTGCCAGTACCTCCGGTACGAGGTCCGGGGAGCTGTTTTTT.

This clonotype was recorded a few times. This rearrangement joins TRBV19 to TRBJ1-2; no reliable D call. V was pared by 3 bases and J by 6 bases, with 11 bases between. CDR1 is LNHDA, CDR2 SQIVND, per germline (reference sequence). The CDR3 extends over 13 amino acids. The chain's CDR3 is CASSMRRENGYTF. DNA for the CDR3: TGTGCCAGTAGTATGAGGAGGGAGAATGGCTACACCTTC.

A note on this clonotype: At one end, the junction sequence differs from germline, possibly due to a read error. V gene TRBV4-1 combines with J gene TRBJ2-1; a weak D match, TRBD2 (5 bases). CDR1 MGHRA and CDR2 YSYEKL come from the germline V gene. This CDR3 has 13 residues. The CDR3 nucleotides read TGCACCAGCAGCCAAGAGAGGGTTGGTGAGCAGTTCTTC. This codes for CTSSQERVGEQFF.

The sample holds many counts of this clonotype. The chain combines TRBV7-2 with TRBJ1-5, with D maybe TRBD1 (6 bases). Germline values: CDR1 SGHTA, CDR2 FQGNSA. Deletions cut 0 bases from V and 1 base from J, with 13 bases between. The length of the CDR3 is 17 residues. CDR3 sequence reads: CASSLARGTPSNQPQHF. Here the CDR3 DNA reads TGTGCCAGCAGCTTAGCCCGAGGGACACCGAGCAATCAGCCCCAGCATTTT. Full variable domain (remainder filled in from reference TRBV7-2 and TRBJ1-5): GAGVSQSPSNKVTEKGKDVELRCDPISGHTALYWYRQSLGQGLEFLIYFQGNSAPDKSGLPSDRFSAERTGGSVSTLTIQRTQQEDSAVYLCASSLARGTPSNQPQHFGDGTRLSIL.

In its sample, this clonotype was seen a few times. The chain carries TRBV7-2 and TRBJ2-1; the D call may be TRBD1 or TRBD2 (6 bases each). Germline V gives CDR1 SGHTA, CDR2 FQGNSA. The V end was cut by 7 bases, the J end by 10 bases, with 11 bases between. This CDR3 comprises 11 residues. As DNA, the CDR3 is TGTGCCAGCACCTCGGGGGCGGAGCAGTTCTTC. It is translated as CASTSGAEQFF. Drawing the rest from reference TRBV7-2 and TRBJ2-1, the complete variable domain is GAGVSQSPSNKVTEKGKDVELRCDPISGHTALYWYRQSLGQGLEFLIYFQGNSAPDKSGLPSDRFSAERTGGSVSTLTIQRTQQEDSAVYLCASTSGAEQFFGPGTRLTVL.

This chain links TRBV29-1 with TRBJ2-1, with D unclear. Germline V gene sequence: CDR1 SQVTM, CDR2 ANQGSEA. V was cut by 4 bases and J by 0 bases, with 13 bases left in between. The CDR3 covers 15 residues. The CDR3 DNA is TGCAGCGTTGTTGTGCCGAGAAGCTCCTACAATGAGCAGTTCTTC. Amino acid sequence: CSVVVPRSSYNEQFF.

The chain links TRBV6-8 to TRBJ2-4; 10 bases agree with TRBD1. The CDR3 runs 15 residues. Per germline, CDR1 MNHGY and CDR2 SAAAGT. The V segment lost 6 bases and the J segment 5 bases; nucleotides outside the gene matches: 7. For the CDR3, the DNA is TGTGCCAGCAGCTCTACCGGGACAGGGGAAAACATTCAGTACTTC. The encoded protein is CASSSTGTGENIQYF.

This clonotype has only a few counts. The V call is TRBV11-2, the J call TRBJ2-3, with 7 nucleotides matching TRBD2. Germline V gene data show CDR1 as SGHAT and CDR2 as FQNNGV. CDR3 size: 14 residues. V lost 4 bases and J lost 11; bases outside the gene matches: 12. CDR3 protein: CASSSSGSGEGQYF. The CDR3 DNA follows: TGTGCCAGCAGCTCGTCCGGGTCCGGGGAGGGGCAGTATTTT.

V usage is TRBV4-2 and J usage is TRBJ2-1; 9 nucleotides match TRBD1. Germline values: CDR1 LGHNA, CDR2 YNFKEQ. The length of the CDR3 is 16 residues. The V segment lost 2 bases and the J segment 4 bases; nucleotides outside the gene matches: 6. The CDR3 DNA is TGTGCCAGCAGCCAATTGGACAGGGGTGGGTACAATGAGCAGTTCTTC. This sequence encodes CASSQLDRGGYNEQFF.

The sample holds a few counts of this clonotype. The CDR3 DNA sequence: TGCGCCAGCAGTGAAATGGGCCCTAACAATGAGCAGTTCTTC. Translating gives CASSEMGPNNEQFF. The chain has TRBV10-2 and TRBJ2-1; no definite D call. This CDR3 comprises 14 residues. With 3 bases removed from V and 5 bases from J, the gap between germline ends came to 11 bases. Germline CDR1 and CDR2: WSHSY and SAAADI.

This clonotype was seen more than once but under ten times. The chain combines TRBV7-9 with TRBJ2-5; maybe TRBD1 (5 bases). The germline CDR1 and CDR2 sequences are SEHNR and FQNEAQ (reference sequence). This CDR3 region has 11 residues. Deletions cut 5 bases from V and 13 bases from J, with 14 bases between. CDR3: CASSPGQSAYF. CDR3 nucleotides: TGTGCCAGCAGCCCCGGACAATCGGCGTACTTC.

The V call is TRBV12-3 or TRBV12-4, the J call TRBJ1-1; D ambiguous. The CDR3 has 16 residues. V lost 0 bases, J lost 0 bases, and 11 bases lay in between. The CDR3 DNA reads TGTGCCAGCAGTTTAGCTCGGGAGGGATTGAACACTGAAGCTTTCTTT. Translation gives CASSLAREGLNTEAFF.

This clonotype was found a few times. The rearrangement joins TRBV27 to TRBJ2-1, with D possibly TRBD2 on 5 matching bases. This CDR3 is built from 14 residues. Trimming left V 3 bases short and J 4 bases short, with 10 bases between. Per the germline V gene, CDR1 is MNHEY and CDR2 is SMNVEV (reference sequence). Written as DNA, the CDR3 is TGTGCCAGCAGTTTTGGGATAGCGTACAATGAGCAGTTCTTC. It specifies CASSFGIAYNEQFF.

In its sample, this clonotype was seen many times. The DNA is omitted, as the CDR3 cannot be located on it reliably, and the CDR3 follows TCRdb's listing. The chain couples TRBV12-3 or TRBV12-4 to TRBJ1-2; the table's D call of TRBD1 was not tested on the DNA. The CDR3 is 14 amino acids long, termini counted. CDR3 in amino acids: CASSFGPGLGGYTF.

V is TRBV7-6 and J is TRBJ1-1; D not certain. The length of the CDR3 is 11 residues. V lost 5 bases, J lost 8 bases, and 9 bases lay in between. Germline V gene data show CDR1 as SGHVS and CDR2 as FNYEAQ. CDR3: CASSLKPEAFF. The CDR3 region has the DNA TGTGCCAGCAGCCTTAAGCCCGAAGCTTTCTTT.

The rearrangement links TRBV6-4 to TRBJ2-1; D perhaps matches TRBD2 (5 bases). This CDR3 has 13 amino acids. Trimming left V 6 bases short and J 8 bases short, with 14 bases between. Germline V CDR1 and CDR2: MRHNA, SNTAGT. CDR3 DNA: TGTGCCAGCAGGAAGAGGGTAGGCGATGAGCAGTTCTTC. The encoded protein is CASRKRVGDEQFF.

CDR3 loop: CASRSRANQPQHF. In DNA form, the CDR3 reads TGTGCCAGCAGGTCCAGGGCAAATCAGCCCCAGCATTTT. This chain uses TRBV7-6 with TRBJ1-5, with D tentatively TRBD1 (5 bases). Trimming removed 6 bases at V and 4 bases at J, with 10 bases between. Germline loops: CDR1 SGHVS, CDR2 FNYEAQ. The CDR3 covers 13 residues.

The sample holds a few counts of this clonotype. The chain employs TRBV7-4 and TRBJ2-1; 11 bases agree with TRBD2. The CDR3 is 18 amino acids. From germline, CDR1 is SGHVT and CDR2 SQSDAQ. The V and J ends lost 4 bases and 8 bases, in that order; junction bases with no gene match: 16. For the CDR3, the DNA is TGTGCCAGCAGCTCCCCCGTCGCACTAGCGGGGGCCACGGATGAGCAGTTCTTC. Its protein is CASSSPVALAGATDEQFF.